Below, 9 T cell receptor beta chains from the same sample are listed, as sequenced in a study of blood T cell repertoires in COVID-19. TCRdb keeps only in-frame clones here, not all; method: immunoSEQ multiplex PCR. The table records about 220,000 clones, around 83% of them present only once. Input material: PBMCs or T cells enriched from blood (not recorded which). These receptors were collected from a woman aged 35 to 49 with acute COVID-19.

This chain's CDR3 is CATSRDGGSTEAFF. DNA of the CDR3: TGTGCCACCAGCAGAGATGGGGGGAGCACTGAAGCTTTCTTT. This rearrangement joins TRBV15 to TRBJ1-1, with D tentatively TRBD1 (5 bases). The CDR3 is 14 residues long. V was cut by 0 bases and J by 4 bases, with 9 bases left in between. Germline loops: CDR1 LNHNV, CDR2 YYDKDF (reference sequence).

The rearrangement joins TRBV5-1 to TRBJ1-1; tentative D call: TRBD1 (6 bases). Germline V gene lookup returns CDR1 SGHRS and CDR2 YFSETQ. Trimming removed 1 base at V and 1 base at J, with 14 bases between. CDR3 length: 16 residues. CDR3 nucleotides: TGCGCCAGCAGCTTGAACGTCAGGGGAAAGAACACTGAAGCTTTCTTT. This gives the protein CASSLNVRGKNTEAFF.

This chain links TRBV19 with TRBJ2-5, with 16 bases identical to TRBD2. CDR1 and CDR2 (germline): LNHDA, SQIVND (reference sequence). CDR3 length: 19 amino acids. Trimming removed 3 bases from V and 4 bases from J; junction bases left unmatched: 11. This chain's CDR3 is CASSIGSGTSGGALETQYF. In DNA, the CDR3 is TGTGCCAGTAGTATTGGATCCGGGACTAGCGGGGGGGCTTTAGAGACCCAGTACTTC. Looking up the rest from reference TRBV19 and TRBJ2-5 gives the full variable domain: DGGITQSPKYLFRKEGQNVTLSCEQNLNHDAMYWYRQDPGQGLRLIYYSQIVNDFQKGDIAEGYSVSREKKESFPLTVTSAQKNPTAFYLCASSIGSGTSGGALETQYFGPGTRLLVL.

V and J are TRBV2 and TRBJ1-5; D is possibly TRBD1 (6 bases). Between the trimmed V and J ends, which lost 4 bases and 4 bases, there was a span of 11 bases. The CDR3 length is 14 residues. Germline assignment: CDR1 SNHLY and CDR2 FYNNEI. The CDR3: CASSADRSNQPQHF. CDR3 sequence (DNA): TGTGCCAGCAGTGCTGACAGGAGTAATCAGCCCCAGCATTTT.

The CDR3 coding sequence is TGTGCCAGTAGTATAAAGAGGGAAGGGGAGCTGTTTTTT. Protein: CASSIKREGELFF. V and J are TRBV19 and TRBJ2-2, with D possibly TRBD2 on 5 matching bases. The CDR3 runs to 13 residues. Germline CDR1 reads LNHDA; CDR2 reads SQIVND (reference sequence). V was shortened by 2 bases and J by 8 bases, with 9 bases between the two germline ends.

The rearrangement joins TRBV6-4 to TRBJ2-1, with 16 bases identical to TRBD2. The junction had 3 bases not matched to a gene; V was cut back by 5 bases and J by 8 bases. The CDR3 length is 15 residues. The V gene's germline CDR1 is MRHNA and CDR2 SNTAGT. CDR3: CASSPGLAGGHEQFF. The CDR3 coding sequence is TGTGCCAGCAGTCCGGGACTAGCGGGGGGGCATGAGCAGTTCTTC.

CDR3 DNA sequence: TGCGCCAGCAGCTTAACCGACAGCCTCACCTATGGCTACACCTTC. This encodes CASSLTDSLTYGYTF. The rearrangement joins TRBV5-1 to TRBJ1-2, with D possibly matching TRBD1 (5 bases). The V end lost 2 bases, the J end lost 4 bases, and 15 bases lay between the germline ends. The CDR3 runs 15 residues. Germline CDR1 SGHRS, CDR2 YFSETQ.

The chain joins TRBV6-5 to TRBJ1-6, with D tentatively TRBD1 (6 bases). Germline V gene data show CDR1 as MNHEY and CDR2 as SVGAGI. The CDR3 extends over 14 amino acids. V lost 6 bases and J lost 7, with 13 bases in between. CDR3 nucleotide sequence: TGTGCCAGCAGCCCCAGGGGACGGAATTCACCCCTCCACTTT. Its protein is CASSPRGRNSPLHF.

A single count supports this clone. The chain recombines TRBV4-1 with TRBJ2-3, with 7 bases lining up with TRBD2. The V gene's germline CDR1 is MGHRA and CDR2 YSYEKL. The junction had 11 bases not matched to a gene; V was cut back by 4 bases and J by 10 bases. The CDR3 is 14 amino acids. The CDR3 loop is CASSRLPGGWSQYF. The CDR3 DNA reads as TGCGCCAGCAGCCGCCTACCCGGGGGGTGGTCGCAGTATTTT.